The subject of this entry is one T cell receptor beta chain. Its antigen is not yet known. Per-base qualities were not stored, and no clone one base away is much larger. The sample belongs to a study of vaccination effects on CD4 cells after COVID-19 (dated by TCRdb to between 2021 and 2023). In the study overall: To identify antigen-specific CD4+ T cell clonotypes by their expansion, the ViraFEST assay first stimulated PBMC with viral peptide pools and then applied TCR sequencing. Each participant got two doses of an mRNA SARS-CoV-2 vaccine, either BNT162b2 or mRNA-1273. A few million PBMC per well were cultured with 9 to 10 ug/ml peptides in IMDM containing 5% human AB serum, roughly 9.5 IU/ml IL-2 and gentamicin. The study compared SARS-CoV-2 spike-specific CD4+ TCR repertoires before and after mRNA vaccination in COVID-19 convalescent patients and infection-naive vaccine recipients. A total of roughly 9 COVID-19 convalescent patients and a handful of SARS-CoV-2-naive healthy vaccine recipients were included in the full study. In the study, cultures from other donors were sequenced using the Oncomine TCR Beta short-read assay on an Illumina iSeq 100.

Libraries were prepared through the immunoSEQ multiplex PCR assay. DNA from the cultured, isolated CD4+ T cells was subjected to TCR beta CDR3 sequencing. For the original study's pipeline: Non-productive TCR sequences were removed and reads were trimmed to the CDR3 region, keeping CDR3s of at least 7 amino acids. The MANAFEST web app was used to identify antigen-specific clonotypes by comparing expansion in peptide wells with expansion in reference cultures. To be called positive, a clone needed expansion at FDR<0.05 compared with the reference and with all other wells, an odds ratio greater than 5, and a frequency greater than 0.1% in two replicate wells. A clonotype was called cross-reactive if it was significantly expanded both in SARS-CoV-2 spike wells and in at least one common cold coronavirus spike condition. Levenshtein distance calculated with the stringdist R package was used to assess CDR3 similarity, and unrooted trees were constructed with ape in R 3.6.1. Entries here come from immuneACCESS through TCRdb and include only in-frame sequences with V and J called. Some clones fail to appear in such tables; in the studies checked, an unresolved V gene covers under half of the shortfall, and the cause of the remainder is unknown. V and J calls and clone size are given by that table; D and trimming were obtained from the DNA. Within this sample are around 26,000 clones, with around 73% of them counted one time only. Roughly 9.6% of the sample lies in the top ten.

After about 10 days of culture, CD4+ T cells were isolated with the EasySep CD4+ T cell isolation kit. Negative nucleocapsid antibody results before and after vaccination confirmed that the healthy vaccine recipients had no prior SARS-CoV-2 infection. Half of the culture medium was replaced with fresh IL-2-containing medium on days 3 and 7. Unless noted otherwise, every peptide stimulation condition was grown in triplicate wells. PBMC were separated from whole blood using Ficoll-Paque Plus gradient centrifugation and were then either cryopreserved at -140C or used fresh. The QIAamp micro DNA kit was used to extract genomic DNA from the cultured CD4+ T cells. CDR1 and CDR2, looked up from the germline V gene (reference sequence), are SEHNR and FQNEAQ. V loses 1 base of germline sequence and J loses 7 bases, and the interval between the two ends is 8 bases. Measured from the cysteine to the phenylalanine, the CDR3 is 13 residues long. Just the 39-base CDR3 DNA is kept, in frame starting at base 1.

Points the paper makes about the study in general: The study was limited by a small number of convalescent patients, and early post-infection timepoints were lacking. At late post-vaccination timepoints, both infection-induced and vaccine-induced clones showed marked clonal contraction, consistent with waning T cell responses. In healthy vaccine recipients, vaccine-induced clones were almost all SARS-CoV-2 mono-reactive, with only 1 of 255 being cross-reactive with common cold coronaviruses.

The sequencing here drew on CD4+ T cells from PBMCs cultured without peptide, taken before COVID-19 vaccination. This clonotype originated in a human donor who received a COVID-19 vaccine. This chain joins TRBV7-9 to TRBJ1-5; 5 matching bases give a weak D call of TRBD1. The nucleotide sequence reads as follows: TGTGCCAGCAGCTTAGGGGGGGACCAGCCCCAGCATTTT. This codes for CASSLGGDQPQHF.